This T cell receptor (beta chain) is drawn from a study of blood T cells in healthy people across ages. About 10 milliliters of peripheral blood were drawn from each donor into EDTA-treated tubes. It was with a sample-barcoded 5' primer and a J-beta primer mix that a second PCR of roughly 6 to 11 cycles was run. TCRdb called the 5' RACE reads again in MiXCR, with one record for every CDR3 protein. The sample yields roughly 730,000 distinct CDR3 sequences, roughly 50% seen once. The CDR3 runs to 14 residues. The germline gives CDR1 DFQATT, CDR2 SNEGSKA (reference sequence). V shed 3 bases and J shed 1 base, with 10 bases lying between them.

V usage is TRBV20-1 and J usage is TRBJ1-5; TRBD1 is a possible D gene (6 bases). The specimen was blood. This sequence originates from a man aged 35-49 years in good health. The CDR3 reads CSARTGASNQPQHF. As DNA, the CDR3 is TGCAGTGCTAGGACGGGGGCGAGCAATCAGCCCCAGCATTTT.